The 9 T cell receptor beta chains below were found in one sample sequenced in a study of blood T cells in healthy people across ages. It was with a sample-barcoded 5' primer and a J-beta primer mix that a second PCR of roughly 7 to 12 cycles was run. One entry per CDR3 protein results from TCRdb running MiXCR on the 5' RACE reads. Of around 1.7 million distinct CDR3 sequences in the sample, 28% were seen once. The sequencing sample was made of blood. These TCRs come from a woman in her twenties or thirties in good health.

This clonotype appeared a few times. The V call is TRBV7-8, the J call TRBJ2-1; tentative D call: TRBD2 (5 bases). This CDR3 comprises 14 residues. Germline lookup yields CDR1 SGHVS and CDR2 FQNEAQ. V was clipped by 5 bases and J by 7 bases, with 15 bases between them. In DNA form, the CDR3 reads TGTGCCAGCAGCCGGGATTCCTCACTAAATGAGCAGTTCTTC. This translates into CASSRDSSLNEQFF.

This clonotype was recorded once. The V and J genes are TRBV5-5 and TRBJ2-4, with a possible D match to TRBD2 (5 bases). TRBJ2-7 explains the end of the DNA better; the J call may be wrong. This CDR3 is built from 18 residues. The germline gives CDR1 SGHKS, CDR2 YYEKEE (reference sequence). CDR3 bases: TGTGCCAGCAGTTACAGAGCCCCGGGGTCACTCCCCCCCTACGAGCAGTACTTC. It codes for CASSYRAPGSLPPYEQYF.

This clonotype was seen more than once but under ten times. This chain connects TRBV29-1 to TRBJ1-2; 7 bases are shared with TRBD1. The length of the CDR3 is 12 residues. The junction had 6 bases not matched to a gene; V was cut back by 7 bases and J by 4 bases. Germline values: CDR1 SQVTM, CDR2 ANQGSEA. CDR3 sequence reads: CSDLQGSYGYTF. CDR3 coding DNA: TGCAGCGACCTACAGGGGAGCTATGGCTACACCTTC.

J is TRBJ1-1 and V is TRBV7-9; D not resolved. Trimming removed 5 bases at V and 4 bases at J, with 5 bases between. Germline V CDR1 and CDR2: SEHNR, FQNEAQ (reference sequence). This CDR3 has 11 residues. The CDR3, as DNA: TGTGCCAGCAGCCCTACCACTGAAGCTTTCTTT. The encoded protein is CASSPTTEAFF.

This clonotype has only a few counts. The chain has TRBV2 and TRBJ2-7; maybe TRBD1 (6 bases). Trimming shortened V by 6 bases and J by 7 bases, and 13 bases separated the two germline ends. From germline, CDR1 is SNHLY and CDR2 FYNNEI. The CDR3 loop spans 12 amino acids. As DNA, the CDR3 is TGTGCCAGCAGATTAGGGGGTGAAGAGCAGTACTTC. It encodes CASRLGGEEQYF. Supplemented by reference TRBV2 and TRBJ2-7, the full variable domain reads EPEVTQTPSHQVTQMGQEVILRCVPISNHLYFYWYRQILGQKVEFLVSFYNNEISEKSEIFDDQFSVERPDGSNFTLKIRSTKLEDSAMYFCASRLGGEEQYFGPGTRLTVT.

This clonotype was recorded many times. J is TRBJ2-1 and V is TRBV7-9; 8 nucleotides agree with TRBD2. Germline V gene lookup returns CDR1 SEHNR and CDR2 FQNEAQ (reference sequence). V dropped 2 bases and J dropped 0; count of bases not matched to a gene: 3. This CDR3 comprises 16 residues. CDR3 sequence reads: CASSLYGGGSYNEQFF. CDR3 coding DNA: TGTGCCAGCAGCTTATACGGGGGGGGCTCCTACAATGAGCAGTTCTTC.

The DNA of the CDR3 is TGTGCCAGCAGCGGACCTAGTTCTGGAAACACCATATATTTT. This translates into CASSGPSSGNTIYF. The chain is built from TRBV12-3 or TRBV12-4 and TRBJ1-3, with no clear D. V dropped 6 bases and J dropped 1 base, with 10 bases sitting between them. This CDR3 has 14 amino acids.

The sample holds many counts of this clonotype. This chain joins TRBV6-5 and TRBJ2-1, with TRBD2 matching over 7 bases. Germline V gene sequence: CDR1 MNHEY, CDR2 SVGAGI. Losses at the gene ends were 2 bases for V and 7 bases for J; bases not matched to a gene: 11. The CDR3 has 16 residues. As DNA, the CDR3 is TGTGCCAGCAGTTACCGGAGGGCGGGAGTAGTTAATGAGCAGTTCTTC. It specifies CASSYRRAGVVNEQFF.

CDR3 sequence: CASSSRSAWTGTGELFF. The CDR3 DNA reads TGTGCCAGCAGTTCCCGATCCGCGTGGACGGGCACCGGGGAGCTGTTTTTT. This sequence joins TRBV27 and TRBJ2-2; D is uncertain. V was cut by 4 bases and J by 4 bases, with 19 bases left in between. CDR3 length equals 17 residues. Germline values: CDR1 MNHEY, CDR2 SMNVEV (reference sequence).